The following is a T cell receptor (beta chain) sequence with its context. The CDR3 extends over 13 amino acids. Deletions cut 0 bases from V and 9 bases from J, with 10 bases between. CDR1 SGHAT and CDR2 FQNNGV come from the germline V gene. These data come from a study of early T cells in non-severe SARS-CoV-2 infection. MiXCR, run by TCRdb on the 5' RACE reads, gives a single entry per CDR3 protein. Among more than 90,000 distinct CDR3 sequences listed, roughly 11% were seen once. The chain carries TRBV11-2 and TRBJ2-3, with D unclear. The clonotype was recovered from an adult who was a healthcare worker with PCR-confirmed SARS-CoV-2 infection or an uninfected control (not recorded which). Source material: whole blood. As DNA, the CDR3 is TGTGCCAGCAGCTTAGATCCAAGGATAACGCAGTATTTT. Translating gives CASSLDPRITQYF.